One and the same sample provided the 12 T cell receptor beta chains below, sequenced in a study of shared clonotypes between healthy human individuals. Terminally differentiated effector memory CD45RA+ cells were left out of the naive CD8 fraction, which was CD45RO-negative and positively selected for CCR7. Sequenced by immunoSEQ multiplex PCR; TCRdb stores in-frame clones only, minus some. The sample includes about 2 million clones, just under 95% of them seen just once. Specimen: naive CD8+ T cells sorted from blood. The receptors shown here come from a man aged 18 to 30 in good health.

The rearrangement joins TRBV28 to TRBJ1-2, with 8 bases identical to TRBD1. The CDR3 is 15 residues long. The germline CDR1 and CDR2 sequences are MDHEN and SYDVKM. V dropped 3 bases and J dropped 4; count of bases not matched to a gene: 7. This chain's CDR3 is CASSFGGDRLYGYTF. The DNA of the CDR3 is TGTGCCAGCAGTTTTGGGGGGGACAGGCTCTATGGCTACACCTTC.

V gene TRBV4-3 combines with J gene TRBJ2-1, with TRBD2 matching over 10 bases. J gave up 6 bases and V 1 base, and 3 bases lay outside the gene matches. The CDR3 totals 15 residues. Per germline, CDR1 LGHNA and CDR2 YSLEER. CDR3 in amino acids: CASSQVAGGINEQFF. In nucleotides, the CDR3 is TGCGCCAGCAGCCAAGTAGCGGGAGGCATCAATGAGCAGTTCTTC.

The chain couples TRBV4-1 to TRBJ2-1, with 7 bases identical to TRBD2. The junction had 10 bases not matched to a gene; V was cut back by 3 bases and J by 8 bases. This CDR3 region has 15 residues. Looked up from germline, CDR1 is MGHRA and CDR2 is YSYEKL. CDR3 residues: CASSHWTEGRDEQFF. DNA of the CDR3: TGCGCCAGCAGCCATTGGACGGAGGGGAGGGATGAGCAGTTCTTC.

This clone was found once. This sample also contains other DNA sequences that code for the same CDR3. The chain uses TRBV6-5 and TRBJ2-7; perhaps TRBD1 as D (6 bases). The CDR3 contains 16 residues. Looked up from germline, CDR1 is MNHEY and CDR2 is SVGAGI. Trimming cost V 0 bases and J 3 bases, with 15 bases left between them. The CDR3 reads CASSYSMGARGYEQYF. In DNA form, the CDR3 reads TGTGCCAGCAGTTACTCGATGGGTGCCAGGGGCTACGAGCAGTACTTC.

As for this clone: The sample contains more than one DNA sequence encoding this CDR3. The chain combines TRBV5-6 with TRBJ1-1; D perhaps matches TRBD1 (5 bases). CDR3 length: 14 residues. Germline-derived CDR1 and CDR2 are SGHDT and YYEEEE. Between the trimmed V and J ends, which lost 0 bases and 1 base, there was a span of 7 bases. The CDR3 DNA sequence: TGTGCCAGCAGCTTGGGACAGACGAACACTGAAGCTTTCTTT. This sequence encodes CASSLGQTNTEAFF.

The chain recombines TRBV7-6 with TRBJ2-2; no clear D. Germline CDR1 is SGHVS and CDR2 is FNYEAQ. V was cut by 4 bases and J by 3 bases, with 9 bases left in between. The CDR3 is 14 residues long. The CDR3 here is CASSSNAYTGELFF. The CDR3 DNA reads as TGTGCCAGCAGCTCCAACGCCTACACCGGGGAGCTGTTTTTT.

The genes are TRBV5-6 and TRBJ2-7, with a weak D call TRBD1 (5 bases). The CDR3 has 16 residues. Germline-derived CDR1 and CDR2 are SGHDT and YYEEEE. V shed 4 bases and J shed 5 bases, with 22 bases lying between them. The CDR3 coding sequence is TGTGCCAGCAGCCTGGGGCTCCTCGGTTATGGAAACGAGCAGTACTTC. Protein product: CASSLGLLGYGNEQYF.

The rearrangement links TRBV7-8 to TRBJ2-1; D call uncertain. V dropped 8 bases and J dropped 0 bases, with 17 bases sitting between them. Germline V gene data show CDR1 as SGHVS and CDR2 as FQNEAQ. CDR3 length equals 16 residues. The CDR3 here is CASLPDLKSSYNEQFF. DNA of the CDR3: TGTGCCAGCCTCCCGGACCTAAAAAGCTCCTACAATGAGCAGTTCTTC.

The table lists this clone with a count of one. The V gene is TRBV5-1, the J gene TRBJ2-2; D uncertain. Trimming cost V 1 base and J 4 bases, with 2 bases left between them. CDR1 SGHRS and CDR2 YFSETQ come from the germline V gene. The CDR3 runs to 12 residues. CDR3 DNA: TGCGCCAGCAGCTTGCTCACCGGGGAGCTGTTTTTT. Amino acids: CASSLLTGELFF.

The gene calls are TRBV27 and TRBJ2-7; 8 bases map to TRBD2. The ends lost 3 bases at V and 2 bases at J; junction bases unmatched: 3. The CDR3 covers 14 residues. Germline CDR1 reads MNHEY; CDR2 reads SMNVEV (reference sequence). The CDR3 is CASSFEGLAYEQYF. CDR3 coding DNA: TGTGCCAGCAGTTTCGAGGGACTAGCCTACGAGCAGTACTTC.

The chain employs TRBV9 and TRBJ2-2, with 7 bases identical to TRBD2. Germline CDR1 SGDLS, CDR2 YYNGEE. Germline trimming cut 0 bases from V and 1 base from J; bases unmatched to any gene: 9. This CDR3 spans 18 amino acids. The CDR3 region has the DNA TGTGCCAGCAGCGTAGATGGCGGGAGCAGCCGGAACACCGGGGAGCTGTTTTTT. Protein: CASSVDGGSSRNTGELFF.

The J gene is TRBJ1-4, the V gene TRBV7-9, with 7 bases that match TRBD1. The V and J ends lost 5 bases and 5 bases, in that order; junction bases with no gene match: 8. There are 15 residues in the CDR3. From germline, CDR1 is SEHNR and CDR2 FQNEAQ (reference sequence). CDR3 amino acids: CASSQGGQINEKLFF. In nucleotides, the CDR3 is TGTGCCAGCAGCCAGGGGGGACAAATAAATGAAAAACTGTTTTTT.